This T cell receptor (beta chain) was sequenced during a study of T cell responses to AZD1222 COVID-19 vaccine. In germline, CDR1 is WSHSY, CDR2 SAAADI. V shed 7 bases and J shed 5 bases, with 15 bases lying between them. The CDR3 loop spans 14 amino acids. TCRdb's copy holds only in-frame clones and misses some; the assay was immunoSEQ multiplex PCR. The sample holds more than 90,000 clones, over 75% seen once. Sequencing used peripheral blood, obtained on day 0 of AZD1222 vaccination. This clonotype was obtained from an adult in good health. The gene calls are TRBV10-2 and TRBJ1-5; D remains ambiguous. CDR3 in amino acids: CASTGGVWDQPQHF. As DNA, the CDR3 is TGCGCCAGCACGGGAGGAGTTTGGGATCAGCCCCAGCATTTT.